Shown below are 8 T cell receptor beta chains from a single sample sequenced in a study of beta chain features in type 1 diabetes. What was sequenced were expressed TCRB transcripts, since all of the isolated RNA had been reverse transcribed. This table comes from immunoSEQ multiplex PCR, and its TCRdb copy is limited to in-frame clones, with some not included. The table records 350,000 or so clones, about 18% of them present only once. Sequencing was carried out using naive CD4+ T cells from blood. The receptors shown here come from a young woman in good health.

The chain combines TRBV5-6 with TRBJ2-1; TRBD2 matches at 7 bases. Germline-derived CDR1 and CDR2 are SGHDT and YYEEEE. Losses at the gene ends were 4 bases for V and 4 bases for J; bases not matched to a gene: 8. The CDR3 sequence is 15 residues long. This chain's CDR3 is CASSPERRGYNEQFF. The CDR3, as DNA: TGTGCCAGCAGCCCAGAGAGGCGGGGGTACAATGAGCAGTTCTTC.

The V call is TRBV5-1, the J call TRBJ2-5; maybe TRBD2 (6 bases). This CDR3 spans 14 amino acids. Trimming removed 1 base at V and 3 bases at J, with 10 bases between. Per germline, CDR1 SGHRS and CDR2 YFSETQ. The CDR3 is CASSLTSGEETQYF. The CDR3 DNA sequence: TGCGCCAGCAGCTTGACATCGGGGGAAGAGACCCAGTACTTC.

V usage is TRBV29-1 and J usage is TRBJ1-2; 7 nucleotides align to TRBD1. Germline trimming cut 0 bases from V and 8 bases from J; bases unmatched to any gene: 15. CDR1 is SQVTM and CDR2 is ANQGSEA in the germline V gene. There are 16 residues in the CDR3. The CDR3 reads CSVEDSRWGRGLGYTF. CDR3 sequence (DNA): TGCAGCGTTGAAGATTCTCGATGGGGCAGGGGGTTAGGCTACACCTTC.

CDR3 loop: CASSLKVTGNTEAFF. For the CDR3, the DNA is TGTGCCAGCAGTTTAAAGGTGACTGGTAACACTGAAGCTTTCTTT. The chain is built from TRBV28 and TRBJ1-1; D is ambiguous. Trimming took off 2 bases at V and 2 bases at J, with 12 bases between the two ends. This CDR3 comprises 15 residues. Germline V gives CDR1 MDHEN, CDR2 SYDVKM. The whole variable domain, remainder taken from reference TRBV28 and TRBJ1-1, is DVKVTQSSRYLVKRTGEKVFLECVQDMDHENMFWYRQDPGLGLRLIYFSYDVKMKEKGDIPEGYSVSREKKERFSLILESASTNQTSMYLCASSLKVTGNTEAFFGQGTRLTVV.

The chain couples TRBV4-3 to TRBJ2-5; no definite D call. Germline V gives CDR1 LGHNA, CDR2 YSLEER. The CDR3 spans 15 residues. With 0 bases removed from V and 1 base from J, the gap between germline ends came to 9 bases. This CDR3 reads CASSQEPASQETQYF. CDR3 nucleotides: TGCGCCAGCAGCCAAGAGCCTGCCAGCCAAGAGACCCAGTACTTC.

The rearrangement joins TRBV5-6 to TRBJ2-7; 11 positions match TRBD2. The germline gives CDR1 SGHDT, CDR2 YYEEEE. V lost 7 bases to trimming and J lost 2 bases; unmatched junction nucleotides: 8. This CDR3 comprises 15 residues. CDR3 bases: TGTGCCAGCGGCATGACTAGCGGGAACACCTACGAGCAGTACTTC. Protein sequence: CASGMTSGNTYEQYF.

The genes are TRBV4-3 and TRBJ2-5; 9 bases fit TRBD1. The closer fit of TRBJ2-7 to the DNA end suggests the J call may be wrong. The CDR3 has 13 amino acids. Germline CDR1 and CDR2: LGHNA and YSLEER. The CDR3 sequence: CASSRDRVYEQYF. In nucleotides, the CDR3 is TGCGCCAGCAGCCGGGACAGGGTCTACGAGCAGTACTTC.

Only a few counts were recorded for this clone. CDR3 in amino acids: CASSLGTGGLELFF. For the CDR3, the DNA is TGTGCCAGCAGCTTAGGGACAGGGGGTTTGGAGCTGTTTTTT. The chain uses TRBV7-8 and TRBJ2-2; 10 nucleotides align to TRBD1. CDR1 is SGHVS, CDR2 FQNEAQ, per germline. Germline trimming cut 1 base from V and 10 bases from J; bases unmatched to any gene: 3. The CDR3 runs to 14 residues.